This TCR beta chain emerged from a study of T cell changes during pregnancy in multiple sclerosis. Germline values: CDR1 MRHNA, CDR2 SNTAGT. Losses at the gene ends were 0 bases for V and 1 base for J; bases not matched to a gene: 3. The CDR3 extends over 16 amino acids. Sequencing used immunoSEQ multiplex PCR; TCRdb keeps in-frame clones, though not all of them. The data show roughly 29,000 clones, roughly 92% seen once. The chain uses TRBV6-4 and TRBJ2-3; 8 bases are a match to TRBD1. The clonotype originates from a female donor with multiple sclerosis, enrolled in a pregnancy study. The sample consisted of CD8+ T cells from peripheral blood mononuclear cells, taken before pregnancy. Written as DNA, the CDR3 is TGTGCCAGCAGTGACTCAGTGACAGGGGGCACAGATACGCAGTATTTT. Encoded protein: CASSDSVTGGTDTQYF.